This T cell receptor beta chain was captured in a study of identical twins. Study-level points and caveats: With beta out-of-frame sequences, excess sharing by twins was weaker.

CDR1 is SGHKS, CDR2 YYEKEE, per germline (reference sequence). There are 16 residues in the CDR3. Trimming at V came to 4 bases and at J to 4 bases, leaving 11 bases not matched to a gene. This clonotype was seen more than once but under ten times. Its antigen is as yet unknown. TCRdb reprocessed the 5' RACE reads via MiXCR and lists one record per CDR3 protein. The table lists hundreds of thousands of distinct CDR3 sequences, 7% to 7.5% of them singletons. This sample was shared with a second study, whose subject was yellow fever vaccine responses in identical twins.

The specimen was PBMCs. This sequence joins TRBV5-5 and TRBJ1-2; 9 bases fit TRBD1. The clonotype originates from a woman between 18 and 30 years old in good health. The CDR3 DNA reads TGTGCCAGCAGCCCTGGGTCGGACAGGGGAATCTATGGCTACACCTTC. Protein sequence: CASSPGSDRGIYGYTF.